Listed here are 20 T cell receptor beta chains from one sample, sequenced in a study of CD4 T cells in relation to SARS-CoV-2 and coronaviruses. Antigen specificity for these receptors is unknown. Produced via immunoSEQ multiplex PCR; TCRdb's table is partial and in-frame only. The sample holds about 23,000 clones; approximately 82% are singletons and the top ten take over 25%. Unexposed donor CD4+ T cells date from 2011-2018, before the COVID-19 pandemic. The cells were cultured for less than twelve days before CD4+ T cells were isolated. Source material: CD4+ T cells from PBMCs, cultured in vitro. These receptors were taken from a human donor in good health.

This clone was recorded once. The rearrangement joins TRBV19 to TRBJ1-1; no definite D call. V lost 5 bases and J 0 bases, leaving 10 bases between the germline ends. The germline V gene has CDR1 LNHDA and CDR2 SQIVND (reference sequence). The CDR3 spans 14 residues. In nucleotides, the CDR3 is TGTGCCAGTAGTCCACCGTACTTGAACACTGAAGCTTTCTTT. Translated: CASSPPYLNTEAFF.

The chain combines TRBV5-1 with TRBJ1-5; 7 bases fit TRBD1. The CDR3 runs to 16 residues. CDR1 and CDR2 (germline): SGHRS, YFSETQ. V lost 0 bases, J lost 4 bases, and 7 bases stayed unmatched. The CDR3 nucleotides are TGCGCCAGCAGCTTGGAGCCGACAGGGATGAATCAGCCCCAGCATTTT. This sequence encodes CASSLEPTGMNQPQHF.

This chain uses TRBV28 with TRBJ1-6, with TRBD1 matching 8 bases. With 6 bases clipped from V and 8 bases from J, the junction kept 12 bases outside the gene matches. The CDR3 contains 16 residues. Germline lookup yields CDR1 MDHEN and CDR2 SYDVKM. CDR3 residues: CASSPRRQGRDSPLHF. The CDR3 DNA follows: TGTGCCAGCAGCCCACGGAGACAGGGGAGGGATTCACCCCTCCACTTT.

This clone is a singleton in its sample. This chain links TRBV12-3 or TRBV12-4 with TRBJ1-6; D remains unclear. V was clipped by 4 bases and J by 10 bases, with 8 bases between them. The length of the CDR3 is 12 residues. The chain's CDR3 is CASSWPSSPLHF. The CDR3 DNA reads TGTGCCAGCAGTTGGCCCAGCTCACCCCTCCACTTT.

The CDR3 loop reads CASSRNDQETQYF. CDR3 DNA sequence: TGTGCCAGCAGCCGGAACGACCAAGAGACCCAGTACTTC. The chain carries TRBV11-2 and TRBJ2-5, with unresolved D. This CDR3 comprises 13 residues. Trimming shortened V by 5 bases and J by 0 bases, and 7 bases separated the two germline ends. The germline V gene encodes CDR1 SGHAT and CDR2 FQNNGV.

The chain employs TRBV3-1 (or the pseudogene TRBV3-2) and TRBJ1-1; D may be TRBD1 (5 bases). Germline assignment: CDR1 LGHDT and CDR2 YNNKEL (reference sequence). The CDR3 covers 14 residues. Trimming stripped 1 base from V and 4 bases from J, with 10 bases between. The CDR3 DNA sequence: TGTGCCAGCAGCCAAGCCAGGGAAGGCACTGAAGCTTTCTTT. The encoded protein is CASSQAREGTEAFF.

J is TRBJ1-3 and V is TRBV3-1 (or the pseudogene TRBV3-2); TRBD1 matches at 11 bases. Germline-derived CDR1 and CDR2 are LGHDT and YNNKEL (reference sequence). The J segment lost 4 bases and the V segment lost 0 bases, leaving 2 bases of the junction unmatched. The CDR3 runs 16 residues. The CDR3 region has the DNA TGTGCCAGCAGCCAAGATAGGACAGGGGGCGGAAACACCATATATTTT. Amino acids: CASSQDRTGGGNTIYF.

Only one count was recorded for this clone. V gene TRBV12-3 or TRBV12-4 combines with J gene TRBJ1-5; unclear D gene. V lost 4 bases, J lost 4 bases, and 8 bases lay in between. The CDR3 is 13 residues long. For the CDR3, the DNA is TGTGCCAGCAGTTCCCAAGGGAATCAGCCCCAGCATTTT. Its translation is CASSSQGNQPQHF.

This chain joins TRBV15 and TRBJ2-7; D not resolved. Germline V gene lookup returns CDR1 LNHNV and CDR2 YYDKDF (reference sequence). V was shortened by 0 bases and J by 5 bases, with 11 bases between the two germline ends. The CDR3 extends over 14 amino acids. CDR3 region: CATSRDLALNEQYF. Written as DNA, the CDR3 is TGTGCCACCAGCAGAGATCTCGCGCTCAACGAGCAGTACTTC.

This clone was detected only a few times. V gene TRBV7-3 combines with J gene TRBJ1-2; D call uncertain. Trimming shortened V by 4 bases and J by 7 bases, and 10 bases separated the two germline ends. The length of the CDR3 is 12 residues. Germline V lookup: CDR1 SGHTA, CDR2 FQGTGA. This CDR3 reads CASSSQYSGYTF. The CDR3 DNA follows: TGTGCCAGCAGCTCCCAGTATTCTGGCTACACCTTC.

The V call is TRBV5-1, the J call TRBJ2-1; TRBD1 might be the D (5 bases). Trimming took 4 bases from V and 13 from J, leaving 18 bases between them. This CDR3 spans 13 amino acids. Germline CDR1 SGHRS, CDR2 YFSETQ. CDR3 in amino acids: CASSPDTGSLQFF. CDR3 coding DNA: TGCGCCAGCAGCCCTGACACAGGCTCCCTCCAGTTCTTC. Full variable domain (missing parts from reference TRBV5-1 and TRBJ2-1): KAGVTQTPRYLIKTRGQQVTLSCSPISGHRSVSWYQQTPGQGLQFLFEYFSETQRNKGNFPGRFSGRQFSNSRSEMNVSTLELGDSALYLCASSPDTGSLQFFGPGTRLTVL.

The chain couples TRBV19 to TRBJ1-5; D gene ambiguous. The CDR3 runs 13 residues. Germline V gene data show CDR1 as LNHDA and CDR2 as SQIVND (reference sequence). The V end lost 1 base, the J end lost 11 bases, and 12 bases lay between the germline ends. In DNA, the CDR3 is TGTGCCAGTAGTATAGTCCTTGGAAAGACCCAGCATTTT. Protein product: CASSIVLGKTQHF.

This chain uses TRBV5-4 with TRBJ2-3, with 7 bases matching TRBD2. The germline V gene has CDR1 SGHNT and CDR2 YYREEE (reference sequence). This CDR3 is 15 amino acids long. Germline trimming cut 0 bases from V and 4 bases from J; bases unmatched to any gene: 5. The DNA of the CDR3 is TGTGCCAGCAGCTTGGCGGCGGGAGCTCCAGATACGCAGTATTTT. The encoded protein is CASSLAAGAPDTQYF.

CDR3 DNA: TGTGCCAGTAGTATTTGGACAGAGCATCGTGAAAAACTGTTTTTT. Amino acid sequence: CASSIWTEHREKLFF. V gene TRBV19 combines with J gene TRBJ1-4, with a possible D match to TRBD1 (6 bases). Trimming took off 3 bases at V and 7 bases at J, with 15 bases between the two ends. In germline, CDR1 is LNHDA, CDR2 SQIVND (reference sequence). The CDR3 contains 15 residues.

The rearrangement joins TRBV29-1 to TRBJ2-7, with a possible D match to TRBD1 (5 bases). With 3 bases removed from V and 0 bases from J, the gap between germline ends came to 9 bases. The CDR3 contains 13 residues. CDR1 is SQVTM and CDR2 is ANQGSEA in the germline V gene. CDR3 nucleotide sequence: TGCAGCGTTGAGTTGACAGACTCCTACGAGCAGTACTTC. Its protein is CSVELTDSYEQYF.

This clone was detected once. The gene calls are TRBV5-5 and TRBJ1-2; perhaps TRBD1 as D (5 bases). Germline V CDR1 and CDR2: SGHKS, YYEKEE (reference sequence). The CDR3 has 16 amino acids. Trimming left V 1 base short and J 2 bases short, with 15 bases between. The CDR3 DNA is TGTGCCAGCAGCTTGTCGATCGGGGCAGGGAACTATGGCTACACCTTC. Translation: CASSLSIGAGNYGYTF.

This clone was found once. The V call is TRBV2, the J call TRBJ2-3; TRBD1 aligns across 7 bases. Germline trimming cut 6 bases from V and 3 bases from J; bases unmatched to any gene: 6. The CDR3 is made up of 14 amino acids. CDR1 and CDR2 from the germline V gene are SNHLY and FYNNEI. The CDR3 bases are TGTGCCAGCAGAAACAGGGGAATAACAGATACGCAGTATTTT. Protein product: CASRNRGITDTQYF. The full variable domain, in which reference TRBV2 and TRBJ2-3 provide the parts outside the CDR3, is EPEVTQTPSHQVTQMGQEVILRCVPISNHLYFYWYRQILGQKVEFLVSFYNNEISEKSEIFDDQFSVERPDGSNFTLKIRSTKLEDSAMYFCASRNRGITDTQYFGPGTRLTVL.

This clone was detected a few times. The chain links TRBV2 to TRBJ1-5; TRBD1 might be the D (6 bases). Trimming left V 6 bases short and J 3 bases short, with 12 bases between. Looked up from germline, CDR1 is SNHLY and CDR2 is FYNNEI. The CDR3 length is 14 residues. The CDR3 DNA reads TGTGCCAGCAGCACGTGGGGGGCCAATCAGCCCCAGCATTTT. It specifies CASSTWGANQPQHF.

The V call is TRBV11-2, the J call TRBJ2-1, with 13 nucleotides matching TRBD2. The J segment lost 0 bases and the V segment lost 7 bases, leaving 6 bases of the junction unmatched. Germline V gene data show CDR1 as SGHAT and CDR2 as FQNNGV. The length of the CDR3 is 17 residues. The CDR3 coding sequence is TGTGCCAGCACCGGGACTAGCGGGGCCCTCTCCTACAATGAGCAGTTCTTC. As protein: CASTGTSGALSYNEQFF.

This chain connects TRBV5-1 to TRBJ2-5, with 11 bases lining up with TRBD2. Germline values: CDR1 SGHRS, CDR2 YFSETQ. J lost 5 bases, V lost 0 bases, and 12 bases had no gene match. CDR3 length: 18 amino acids. As DNA, the CDR3 is TGCGCCAGCAGCTTGGGTGGGACTAGCGGATCTTCGGGGGAGACCCAGTACTTC. Translating it yields CASSLGGTSGSSGETQYF.